The 18 T cell receptor beta chains given below trace back to one sample, sequenced in a study of shared clonotypes between healthy human individuals. Produced via immunoSEQ multiplex PCR; TCRdb's table is partial and in-frame only. The sample comprises around 980,000 clones, more than 75% of which are singletons, and 0.5% to 0.65% rests with the top ten. Sequencing was carried out using memory CD4+ T cells from PBMCs. Subset specified: CD45RA-negative fraction. The receptors stem from a man aged 18 to 30 in good health. Some clones in this sample may be carry-over from other donors' samples.

This chain links TRBV5-4 with TRBJ2-2; no firm D call. The CDR3 has 17 amino acids. The germline V gene encodes CDR1 SGHNT and CDR2 YYREEE (reference sequence). V lost 2 bases to trimming and J lost 0 bases, with 14 bases between them. CDR3 in amino acids: CASSFTQAATNTGELFF. In DNA form, the CDR3 reads TGTGCCAGCAGCTTTACCCAGGCAGCCACGAACACCGGGGAGCTGTTTTTT.

The gene calls are TRBV7-6 and TRBJ1-6; D remains unclear. V lost 2 bases and J lost 4, with 9 bases in between. The CDR3 is 15 residues long. Germline assignment: CDR1 SGHVS and CDR2 FNYEAQ. This CDR3 is CASSLSAQYNSPLHF. CDR3 DNA sequence: TGTGCCAGCAGCTTATCTGCCCAGTATAATTCACCCCTCCACTTT.

The chain combines TRBV28 with TRBJ1-4; maybe TRBD1 (5 bases). The CDR3 consists of 15 residues. The V gene's germline CDR1 is MDHEN and CDR2 SYDVKM. Trimming shortened V by 5 bases and J by 7 bases, and 17 bases separated the two germline ends. The CDR3 spells CASSPAGGKGEKLFF. CDR3 DNA: TGTGCCAGCAGTCCCGCCGGGGGGAAGGGTGAAAAACTGTTTTTT.

The V gene is TRBV5-6, the J gene TRBJ1-2, with D possibly being TRBD1 (5 bases). The CDR3 has 16 amino acids. Looked up from germline, CDR1 is SGHDT and CDR2 is YYEEEE. Trimming left V 4 bases short and J 7 bases short, with 23 bases between. The CDR3 nucleotides are TGTGCCAGCAGCCATATAGAAGGGCAGGGTCCAAGTGGCTACACCTTC. The encoded protein is CASSHIEGQGPSGYTF.

The genes are TRBV7-9 and TRBJ1-4; maybe TRBD1 (6 bases). Per the germline V gene, CDR1 is SEHNR and CDR2 is FQNEAQ (reference sequence). This CDR3 has 15 amino acids. The V and J ends lost 1 base and 5 bases respectively, with 11 bases between them. CDR3 bases: TGTGCCAGCAGCTTAGAGGGGGGGCACAATGAAAAACTGTTTTTT. It is translated as CASSLEGGHNEKLFF.

The genes are TRBV6-6 and TRBJ2-3; D is unresolved. The V end was cut by 0 bases, the J end by 5 bases, with 15 bases between. The CDR3 spans 16 residues. In germline, CDR1 is MNHNY, CDR2 SVGAGI (reference sequence). CDR3 amino acids: CASSYSPRSGEDTQYF. DNA of the CDR3: TGTGCCAGCAGTTACTCTCCCCGTAGTGGTGAAGATACGCAGTATTTT.

The rearrangement uses TRBV15 and TRBJ2-7; 10 bases are shared with TRBD1. The tail of the sequence fits TRBJ2-1 better, so the J call may be wrong. The length of the CDR3 is 16 residues. Germline assignment: CDR1 LNHNV and CDR2 YYDKDF (reference sequence). The CDR3 loop reads CATSRGGQGGNNEQFF. The CDR3 coding sequence is TGTGCCACCAGCAGAGGCGGACAGGGGGGAAACAATGAGCAGTTCTTC.

V is TRBV10-3 and J is TRBJ2-3; 10 bases are shared with TRBD1. J lost 4 bases, V lost 5 bases, and 6 bases had no gene match. Germline values: CDR1 ENHRY, CDR2 SYGVKD. This CDR3 has 15 amino acids. The DNA for the CDR3 is TGTGCCATCAGTACCGGACAGGGGGTTTCAGATACGCAGTATTTT. Translation: CAISTGQGVSDTQYF.

A single count supports this clone. The V gene is TRBV29-1, the J gene TRBJ2-1; TRBD2 matches 11 bases. After removal of 5 bases from V and 1 base from J, the junction contained 1 base not matched to a gene. The CDR3 has 14 amino acids. Germline loops: CDR1 SQVTM, CDR2 ANQGSEA. This CDR3 is CSVRTSGSYNEQFF. The CDR3 DNA is TGCAGCGTTAGGACTAGCGGGTCCTACAATGAGCAGTTCTTC.

This chain connects TRBV7-9 to TRBJ2-3; possibly TRBD1 for D (5 bases). The V end was cut by 1 base, the J end by 9 bases, with 14 bases between. Germline V gene data show CDR1 as SEHNR and CDR2 as FQNEAQ (reference sequence). The CDR3 has 14 residues. CDR3 region: CASSLDPPKGTQYF. CDR3 nucleotides: TGTGCCAGCAGCTTAGACCCCCCCAAGGGGACGCAGTATTTT.

CDR3 sequence: CASSPHLQNTGELFF. The CDR3, as DNA: TGTGCCAGCAGCCCCCACCTCCAGAACACCGGGGAGCTGTTTTTT. The chain joins TRBV7-3 to TRBJ2-2; D not resolved. Germline values: CDR1 SGHTA, CDR2 FQGTGA. Trimming removed 5 bases at V and 1 base at J, with 11 bases between. The CDR3 is 15 amino acids. The whole variable domain, filled in from reference TRBV7-3 and TRBJ2-2, reads GAGVSQTPSNKVTEKGKYVELRCDPISGHTALYWYRQSLGQGPEFLIYFQGTGAADDSGLPNDRFFAVRPEGSVSTLKIQRTERGDSAVYLCASSPHLQNTGELFFGEGSRLTVL.

J is TRBJ2-7 and V is TRBV11-1; a weak D match, TRBD1 (5 bases). CDR3 length: 12 residues. Germline assignment: CDR1 SGHAT and CDR2 FQDESV (reference sequence). Trimming cost V 2 bases and J 7 bases, with 9 bases left between them. DNA for the CDR3: TGTGCCAGCAGCTTATCCCGGACAGAGCAGTACTTC. Its translation: CASSLSRTEQYF.

V gene TRBV6-1 combines with J gene TRBJ2-5; D is ambiguous. Trimming cost V 8 bases and J 4 bases, with 14 bases left between them. Germline lookup yields CDR1 MNHNS and CDR2 SASEGT. The CDR3 has 13 residues. The chain's CDR3 is CASVGVNRETQYF. The CDR3 bases are TGTGCCAGCGTAGGTGTCAATCGAGAGACCCAGTACTTC.

This sequence joins TRBV19 and TRBJ1-6, with D possibly being TRBD1 (6 bases). Germline CDR1 is LNHDA and CDR2 is SQIVND (reference sequence). CDR3 length equals 13 residues. Trimming cost V 5 bases and J 8 bases, with 10 bases left between them. The CDR3 protein is CASSFRGDSPLHF. The CDR3 DNA is TGTGCCAGTAGTTTTAGGGGGGATTCACCCCTCCACTTT.

This chain links TRBV5-4 with TRBJ1-3; possibly TRBD1 for D (5 bases). The length of the CDR3 is 16 residues. Trimming cost V 2 bases and J 2 bases, with 14 bases left between them. Germline V gene data show CDR1 as SGHNT and CDR2 as YYREEE (reference sequence). The CDR3: CASSLQSGTAGNTIYF. The CDR3 DNA sequence: TGTGCCAGCAGCTTACAATCTGGGACGGCTGGAAACACCATATATTTT. The variable domain in full, with the rest retrieved from reference TRBV5-4 and TRBJ1-3, is ETGVTQSPTHLIKTRGQQVTLRCSSQSGHNTVSWYQQALGQGPQFIFQYYREEENGRGNFPPRFSGLQFPNYSSELNVNALELDDSALYLCASSLQSGTAGNTIYFGEGSWLTVV.

Comment on this clone: The same CDR3 arises from other DNA sequences in this sample as well. The chain recombines TRBV7-9 with TRBJ2-3; 8 bases are a match to TRBD2. This CDR3 has 15 amino acids. Germline CDR1 and CDR2: SEHNR and FQNEAQ (reference sequence). V lost 1 base to trimming and J lost 3 bases; unmatched junction nucleotides: 3. CDR3 coding DNA: TGTGCCAGCAGCTTAGAAGGCGGGAGGACAGATACGCAGTATTTT. It yields the protein CASSLEGGRTDTQYF.

This chain links TRBV7-6 with TRBJ1-4, with TRBD1 matching over 8 bases. CDR1 is SGHVS and CDR2 is FNYEAQ in the germline V gene. CDR3 length equals 16 residues. Trimming removed 4 bases from V and 1 base from J; junction bases left unmatched: 5. The CDR3 nucleotides read TGTGCCAGCAGCTCCGGACAGGGCGGAACTAATGAAAAACTGTTTTTT. Protein product: CASSSGQGGTNEKLFF.

In the case of this clone: This sample includes further DNA sequences coding for the same CDR3. The chain uses TRBV18 and TRBJ1-1; unclear D gene. The length of the CDR3 is 15 residues. Germline values: CDR1 KGHSH, CDR2 LQKENI. Deletions cut 3 bases from V and 1 base from J, with 12 bases between. CDR3 amino acids: CASSPPSGANTEAFF. CDR3 nucleotide sequence: TGTGCCAGCTCACCTCCATCGGGAGCGAACACTGAAGCTTTCTTT.